Following are 27 T cell receptor beta chains from one sample sequenced in a study of identical twins. Each CDR3 protein is one row after TCRdb ran MiXCR on the 5' RACE reads. The sample has around 530,000 distinct CDR3 sequences; roughly 15% are singletons. The same sample was also used in a study of yellow fever vaccine responses in identical twins.

The sequencing input was CD4+ T cells sorted from blood. Source of these receptors: a woman younger than 30 in good health.

V and J are TRBV6-1 and TRBJ2-2; D perhaps matches TRBD2 (6 bases). The CDR3 consists of 15 residues. Germline CDR1 and CDR2: MNHNS and SASEGT. The V end lost 10 bases, the J end lost 1 base, and 16 bases lay between the germline ends. Here the CDR3 DNA reads TGTGCCACAGCACGGGAGCACCTGAACACCGGGGAGCTGTTTTTT. This gives the protein CATAREHLNTGELFF.

J is TRBJ2-1 and V is TRBV6-1; 10 bases agree with TRBD2. Germline CDR1 and CDR2: MNHNS and SASEGT. This CDR3 is 17 amino acids long. Trimming at V came to 0 bases and at J to 10 bases, leaving 12 bases not matched to a gene. CDR3 nucleotides: TGTGCCAGCAGTGAAGCAACGGGGCTAGCGGGAGTAGGGGAGCAGTTCTTC. Residues: CASSEATGLAGVGEQFF.

The chain combines TRBV11-1 with TRBJ2-3; 14 bases are shared with TRBD2. Germline V gives CDR1 SGHAT, CDR2 FQDESV (reference sequence). The CDR3 contains 20 residues. V dropped 3 bases and J dropped 0; count of bases not matched to a gene: 11. CDR3 in amino acids: CASSLRTGLAGAGSTDTQYF. The DNA for the CDR3 is TGTGCCAGCAGCTTGAGAACGGGACTAGCGGGGGCCGGAAGCACAGATACGCAGTATTTT.

In its sample, this clonotype was seen a few times. The chain joins TRBV5-6 to TRBJ2-3; no definite D call. Germline CDR1 is SGHDT and CDR2 is YYEEEE. The CDR3 is 16 residues long. Trimming removed 0 bases from V and 1 base from J, with 12 bases in between. CDR3 bases: TGTGCCAGCAGCTTGGTGGCAGCTCGAGGCACAGATACGCAGTATTTT. It translates to CASSLVAARGTDTQYF.

The rearrangement links TRBV20-1 to TRBJ2-2; maybe TRBD1 (6 bases). This CDR3 has 16 amino acids. The ends were cut back, 2 bases at V and 0 bases at J, with 13 bases in the middle. Germline assignment: CDR1 DFQATT and CDR2 SNEGSKA (reference sequence). Written as DNA, the CDR3 is TGCAGTGCTAGACCCCGACAGGCCTCGAACACCGGGGAGCTGTTTTTT. As protein: CSARPRQASNTGELFF.

This clonotype was counted only a few times. The rearrangement links TRBV15 to TRBJ2-3; D gene uncertain. Per the germline V gene, CDR1 is LNHNV and CDR2 is YYDKDF (reference sequence). The germline V and J ends were trimmed by 6 bases and 2 bases, with 12 bases remaining between them. The CDR3 runs to 14 residues. The CDR3 DNA reads as TGTGCCACCAGAAGGTTTGGTTCCACAGATACGCAGTATTTT. Its protein product is CATRRFGSTDTQYF. The whole variable domain, filled in from reference TRBV15 and TRBJ2-3, reads DAMVIQNPRYQVTQFGKPVTLSCSQTLNHNVMYWYQQKSSQAPKLLFHYYDKDFNNEADTPDNFQSRRPNTSFCFLDIRSPGLGDTAMYLCATRRFGSTDTQYFGPGTRLTVL.

The V and J genes are TRBV6-1 and TRBJ2-3, with 7 bases matching TRBD1. Trimming at V came to 9 bases and at J to 2 bases, leaving 8 bases not matched to a gene. The germline V gene encodes CDR1 MNHNS and CDR2 SASEGT. The CDR3 consists of 14 residues. CDR3 bases: TGTGCCAGTATAAAAGGGGGCTTCACAGATACGCAGTATTTT. Protein sequence: CASIKGGFTDTQYF.

This rearrangement joins TRBV15 to TRBJ1-2; a possible D gene is TRBD1 (5 bases). The CDR3 sequence is 13 residues long. Germline V gene sequence: CDR1 LNHNV, CDR2 YYDKDF (reference sequence). Trimming removed 0 bases from V and 8 bases from J, with 10 bases in between. The CDR3, as DNA: TGTGCCACCAGCAGAGAACGGGGCTGGGGCTACACCTTC. Translated: CATSRERGWGYTF.

The V and J genes are TRBV6-1 and TRBJ2-7; 10 nucleotides align to TRBD2. Per the germline V gene, CDR1 is MNHNS and CDR2 is SASEGT. This CDR3 spans 16 amino acids. The ends lost 5 bases at V and 3 bases at J; junction bases unmatched: 10. CDR3 sequence reads: CASSTTGTSVNYEQYF. CDR3 nucleotides: TGTGCCAGCAGTACCACCGGGACTAGCGTTAACTACGAGCAGTACTTC.

This chain connects TRBV28 to TRBJ1-4; D call uncertain. V lost 5 bases to trimming and J lost 11 bases, with 21 bases between them. The CDR3 has 15 residues. CDR1 and CDR2 (germline): MDHEN, SYDVKM. CDR3 region: CASSDPVETMKKLFF. The CDR3 DNA reads TGTGCCAGCAGTGATCCGGTTGAGACAATGAAGAAACTGTTTTTT.

This clonotype was counted between two and nine times. The rearrangement links TRBV9 to TRBJ2-3; D ambiguous. V lost 4 bases, J lost 6 bases, and 15 bases lay in between. The CDR3 sequence is 14 residues long. Germline V lookup: CDR1 SGDLS, CDR2 YYNGEE. In DNA, the CDR3 is TGTGCCAGCAGCCCAACCACGGCGCGGGATACGCAGTATTTT. Translated: CASSPTTARDTQYF.

The chain uses TRBV4-1 and TRBJ1-4; D may be TRBD1 (5 bases). Looked up from germline, CDR1 is MGHRA and CDR2 is YSYEKL. CDR3 length: 15 amino acids. The V end lost 5 bases, the J end lost 2 bases, and 12 bases lay between the germline ends. The CDR3 DNA follows: TGCGCCAGCAGCGCCCCAGGGTTCACTAATGAAAAACTGTTTTTT. Its translation is CASSAPGFTNEKLFF.

This clonotype was counted a few times. The chain carries TRBV28 and TRBJ2-7; 14 nucleotides agree with TRBD2. J lost 0 bases, V lost 5 bases, and 9 bases had no gene match. Germline V gene data show CDR1 as MDHEN and CDR2 as SYDVKM. This CDR3 is 18 amino acids long. CDR3 coding DNA: TGTGCCAGCAGTCCACCGGGACTAGCGGGGGCGCTCTCCTACGAGCAGTACGTC. Translation: CASSPPGLAGALSYEQYV.

This clonotype was found a few times. The chain has TRBV7-9 and TRBJ2-2; 7 nucleotides align to TRBD2. The J segment lost 1 base and the V segment lost 7 bases, leaving 9 bases of the junction unmatched. Germline loops: CDR1 SEHNR, CDR2 FQNEAQ (reference sequence). This CDR3 spans 16 amino acids. The CDR3: CASTPYGTMNTGELFF. The DNA for the CDR3 is TGTGCCAGCACCCCGTACGGGACTATGAACACCGGGGAGCTGTTTTTT.

This sequence joins TRBV20-1 and TRBJ1-3; weak D call: TRBD1 (5 bases). V was shortened by 2 bases and J by 2 bases, with 10 bases between the two germline ends. The CDR3 spans 14 residues. Germline assignment: CDR1 DFQATT and CDR2 SNEGSKA (reference sequence). CDR3 in amino acids: CSARSPGPGNTIYF. The CDR3 DNA follows: TGCAGTGCTAGATCGCCGGGGCCTGGAAACACCATATATTTT.

Of note for this clonotype: A much more abundant neighbour one base away suggests this may be a read error. The J gene is TRBJ2-2, the V gene TRBV3-1, with unresolved D. Trimming stripped 2 bases from V and 2 bases from J, with 6 bases between. Germline assignment: CDR1 LGHDT and CDR2 YNNKEL (reference sequence). The CDR3 is made up of 14 amino acids. CDR3 protein: CASSQRVNTGELFF. CDR3 in DNA: TGTGCCAGCAGCCAAAGGGTTAACACCGGGGAGCTGTTTTTT.

In DNA form, the CDR3 reads TGCGCCAGCAGCCAAGAGGAGACAGGGACCTCCTACAATGAGCAGTTCTTC. Protein product: CASSQEETGTSYNEQFF. The chain is built from TRBV4-1 and TRBJ2-1, with 7 positions matching TRBD1. Trimming took 0 bases from V and 0 from J; bases not matched to a gene: 5. CDR1 and CDR2 (germline): MGHRA, YSYEKL. The CDR3 contains 17 residues.

The chain has TRBV29-1 and TRBJ2-1; TRBD1 aligns across 7 bases. Germline V gene sequence: CDR1 SQVTM, CDR2 ANQGSEA. The CDR3 has 14 amino acids. The V and J ends lost 5 bases and 2 bases, in that order; junction bases with no gene match: 6. The CDR3 reads CSVQTGVPYNEQFF. The CDR3 bases are TGCAGCGTTCAAACAGGGGTCCCCTACAATGAGCAGTTCTTC.

This clonotype has a count of ten or more. The CDR3 sequence: CASSFAGKETQYF. Here the CDR3 DNA reads TGTGCCAGCAGCTTCGCAGGGAAAGAGACCCAGTACTTC. The chain joins TRBV11-2 to TRBJ2-5; the D gene is possibly TRBD1 (5 bases). Germline assignment: CDR1 SGHAT and CDR2 FQNNGV. CDR3 size: 13 residues. V was pared by 3 bases and J by 3 bases, with 8 bases between.

The chain is built from TRBV14 and TRBJ1-2, with 12 positions matching TRBD1. The CDR3 is 15 residues long. Germline-derived CDR1 and CDR2 are SGHDN and FVKESK. With V trimmed by 0 bases and J by 8 bases, 4 bases remained unmatched. The CDR3 bases are TGTGCCAGCAGCCAAGACGGGACAGGGGGCAGGGGCTACACCTTC. It encodes CASSQDGTGGRGYTF.

The chain links TRBV10-3 to TRBJ1-2; D gene uncertain. The germline CDR1 and CDR2 sequences are ENHRY and SYGVKD. Trimming took 2 bases from V and 2 from J, leaving 9 bases between them. This CDR3 comprises 14 residues. The CDR3 protein is CAISESQSNYGYTF. For the CDR3, the DNA is TGTGCCATCAGTGAGAGTCAGTCGAACTATGGCTACACCTTC.

This clonotype was recorded a few times. The genes are TRBV6-5 and TRBJ2-1, with TRBD2 as a possible D gene (5 bases). The V and J ends lost 2 bases and 6 bases respectively, with 14 bases between them. CDR3 length equals 15 residues. Germline V gene sequence: CDR1 MNHEY, CDR2 SVGAGI. CDR3 sequence (DNA): TGTGCCAGCAGTTACGTGGACTCCCGCGGCAATGAGCAGTTCTTC. Protein: CASSYVDSRGNEQFF.

V and J are TRBV24-1 and TRBJ2-2, with TRBD2 identical over 9 bases. This CDR3 region has 16 residues. CDR1 and CDR2 (germline): KGHDR, SFDVKD. V trimming: 5 bases; J trimming: 4 bases; junction bases outside the gene matches: 7. The CDR3 loop reads CATSGSSGGRTGELFF. The CDR3, as DNA: TGTGCCACCAGTGGGTCCAGCGGGGGGCGCACCGGGGAGCTGTTTTTT.

In this sample, this clonotype turned up a few times. The rearrangement joins TRBV5-1 to TRBJ2-7; TRBD2 aligns across 12 bases. Trimming took 4 bases from V and 3 from J; bases not matched to a gene: 8. This CDR3 is 16 amino acids long. In germline, CDR1 is SGHRS, CDR2 YFSETQ. This CDR3 reads CASSPGLAGYNYEQYF. CDR3 bases: TGCGCCAGCAGCCCGGGACTAGCGGGCTATAACTACGAGCAGTACTTC.

This clonotype was counted between two and nine times. V is TRBV20-1 and J is TRBJ1-5; 8 bases map to TRBD1. This CDR3 has 15 residues. Trimming removed 0 bases from V and 6 bases from J; junction bases left unmatched: 7. Per germline, CDR1 DFQATT and CDR2 SNEGSKA (reference sequence). CDR3: CSARDWQGAGQPQHF. The CDR3 DNA reads TGCAGTGCTAGAGATTGGCAGGGGGCCGGTCAGCCCCAGCATTTT.

The rearrangement joins TRBV28 to TRBJ2-2; 9 nucleotides agree with TRBD2. From germline, CDR1 is MDHEN and CDR2 SYDVKM. Trimming removed 2 bases from V and 1 base from J; junction bases left unmatched: 2. This CDR3 is 16 amino acids long. The CDR3 sequence is CASSLGSGRNTGELFF. In DNA, the CDR3 is TGTGCCAGCAGTTTAGGTAGCGGGAGGAACACCGGGGAGCTGTTTTTT.

There are many counts of this clonotype. This chain links TRBV11-2 with TRBJ1-1, with a weak D call TRBD1 (5 bases). The CDR3 spans 15 residues. The V end was cut by 5 bases, the J end by 4 bases, with 17 bases between. The germline CDR1 and CDR2 sequences are SGHAT and FQNNGV. The DNA of the CDR3 is TGTGCCAGCAGCCCCCGGGTGGGTGGGGGCACTGAAGCTTTCTTT. Translation: CASSPRVGGGTEAFF.